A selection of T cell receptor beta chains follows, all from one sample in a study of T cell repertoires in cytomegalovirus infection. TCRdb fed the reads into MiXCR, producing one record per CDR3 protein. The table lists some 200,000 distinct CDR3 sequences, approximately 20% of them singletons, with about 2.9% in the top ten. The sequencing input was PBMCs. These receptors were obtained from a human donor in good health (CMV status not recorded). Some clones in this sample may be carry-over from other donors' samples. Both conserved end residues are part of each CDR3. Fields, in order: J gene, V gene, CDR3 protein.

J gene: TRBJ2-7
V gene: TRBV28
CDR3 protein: CASSEPGTKSYDQYF

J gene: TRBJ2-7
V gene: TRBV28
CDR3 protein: CASSPRTSKSSYEQYF

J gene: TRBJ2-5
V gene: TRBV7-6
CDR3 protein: CASSLAPLGGAQYF

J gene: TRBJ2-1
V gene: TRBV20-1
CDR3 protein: CSARPSTEQFF

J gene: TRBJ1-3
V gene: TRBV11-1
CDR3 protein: CASSFEPGSSGNTIYF

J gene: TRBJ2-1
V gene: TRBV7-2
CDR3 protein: CASSLSGRAYNEQFF

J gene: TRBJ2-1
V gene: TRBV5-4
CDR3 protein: CASSPTGAGAVEQFF

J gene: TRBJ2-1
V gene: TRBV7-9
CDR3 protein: CASRPGTYEQFF

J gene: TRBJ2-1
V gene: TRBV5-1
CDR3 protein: CASSLRGQGIDEQFF

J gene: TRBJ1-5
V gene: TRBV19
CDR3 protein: CASSIRGDGQPQHF

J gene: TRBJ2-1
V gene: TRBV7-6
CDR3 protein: CASRLLAGGPGEQFF

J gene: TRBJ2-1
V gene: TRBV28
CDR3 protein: CASSRLAVSYNEQFF

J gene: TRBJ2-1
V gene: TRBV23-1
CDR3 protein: CASSQPNEHNEQFF

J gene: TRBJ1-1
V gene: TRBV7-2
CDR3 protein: CASSLVVRGEAFF

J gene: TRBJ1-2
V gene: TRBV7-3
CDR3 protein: CASSPGGGYYTF

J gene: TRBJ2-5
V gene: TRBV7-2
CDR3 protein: CANSLQYQETQYF

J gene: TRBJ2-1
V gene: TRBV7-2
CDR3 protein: CASSLPSEQFF

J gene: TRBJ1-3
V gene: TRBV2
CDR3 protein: CASSGGGDGRIFF

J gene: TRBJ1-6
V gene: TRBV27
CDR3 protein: CASSLGVGAQGGSPLHF

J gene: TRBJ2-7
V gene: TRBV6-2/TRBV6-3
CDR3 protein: CASGNPYEQYF

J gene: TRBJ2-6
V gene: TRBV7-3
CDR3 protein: CASSPTGTLGSGANVLTF

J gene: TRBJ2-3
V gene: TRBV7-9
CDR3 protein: CASSLTAGAGADTQYF

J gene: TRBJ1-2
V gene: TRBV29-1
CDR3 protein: CSVSRGDGYTF

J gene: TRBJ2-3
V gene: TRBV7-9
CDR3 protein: CASSSGLAGVPTQYF

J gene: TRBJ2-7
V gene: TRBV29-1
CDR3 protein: CSVVLAGGPREQYF

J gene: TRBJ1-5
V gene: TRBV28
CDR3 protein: CASSSRGDQPQHF

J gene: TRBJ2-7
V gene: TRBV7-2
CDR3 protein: CASSSLAGLTYEQYF

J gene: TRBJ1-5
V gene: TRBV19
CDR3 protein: CASSTGGAGNQPQHF

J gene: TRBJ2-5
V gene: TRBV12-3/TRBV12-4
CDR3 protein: CASSLRGPAAETQYF

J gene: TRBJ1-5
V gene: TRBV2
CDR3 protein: CASSEAADSYQPQHF

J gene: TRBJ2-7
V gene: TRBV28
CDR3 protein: CASSPPSGEVVSYEQYF

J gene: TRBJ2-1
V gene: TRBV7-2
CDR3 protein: CASSLRQYNEQFF

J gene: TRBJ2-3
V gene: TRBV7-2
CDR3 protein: CASSPRRASNTDTQYF

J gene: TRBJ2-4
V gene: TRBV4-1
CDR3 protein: CASSQRRGNKNIQYF

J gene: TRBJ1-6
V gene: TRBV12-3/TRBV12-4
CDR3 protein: CASRSGQGNSPLHF

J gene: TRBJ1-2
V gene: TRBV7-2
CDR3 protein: CASTFDPLQGFESGYTF

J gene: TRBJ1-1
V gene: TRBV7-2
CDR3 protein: CASSYRPGDKGAFF

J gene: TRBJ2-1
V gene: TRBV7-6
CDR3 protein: CASSLDRGEYNEQFF

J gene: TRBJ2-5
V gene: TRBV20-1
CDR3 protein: CSASPLSSGRGAVETQYF

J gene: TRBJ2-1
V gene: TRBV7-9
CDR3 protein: CASSPGQYNEQFF

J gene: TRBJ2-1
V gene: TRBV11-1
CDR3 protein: CASSVDSRGQFF

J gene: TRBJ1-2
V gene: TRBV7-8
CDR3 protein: CASSPTGGRNYGYTF